A selection of T cell receptor beta chains follows, all from one sample in a study of T cell responses to AZD1222 COVID-19 vaccine. Assay: immunoSEQ multiplex PCR; the TCRdb copy retains only in-frame clones and omits some. Among about 99,000 clones, about 89% were seen once, and the ten largest hold approximately 19%. This material consisted of peripheral blood, taken on day 0 of AZD1222 vaccination. These receptors came from an adult in good health. Each CDR3 is given with its conserved first and last residue. Fields, in order: D gene, J gene, clone size, V gene, CDR3 DNA, CDR3 protein. D genes are given only for firm matches. The listing skips clone size in some rows; elsewhere it reads once, few, many or a size class.

.,TRBJ2-7,.,TRBV20-1,TGCAGTGCTAGTTTTAGTGGGGGGCTCGAGCAGTACTTC,CSASFSGGLEQYF
.,TRBJ2-5,.,TRBV3-1/TRBV3-2,TGTGCCAGCAGCCAATGGACCGGGGAGACCCAGTACTTC,CASSQWTGETQYF
.,TRBJ1-5,.,TRBV23-1,TGCGCCAGCAGTCGACTTTCGAGGACCTATAGCAATCAGCCCCAGCATTTT,CASSRLSRTYSNQPQHF
.,TRBJ1-4,.,TRBV27,TGTGCCAGCAGCCTTGGGAGATTTAATGAAAAACTGTTTTTT,CASSLGRFNEKLFF
.,TRBJ2-3,.,TRBV27,TGTGCCAGCAGTTTTAGGGGTGAGGGCACAGATACGCAGTATTTT,CASSFRGEGTDTQYF
.,TRBJ1-6,.,TRBV7-9,TGTGCCAGCAGCTTAGGTCAGGGCGGCTCACCCCTCCACTTT,CASSLGQGGSPLHF
.,TRBJ1-1,.,TRBV7-8,TGTGCCAGCAGCTTAGAGGTCCGCTTGAACACTGAAGCTTTCTTT,CASSLEVRLNTEAFF
.,TRBJ1-4,.,TRBV5-1,TGCGCCAGCAGTCCGGGACTTCCTAATGAAAAACTGTTTTTT,CASSPGLPNEKLFF
.,TRBJ2-2,.,TRBV21-1,TGTGCCAGCAGCGACCAGGGACAGGGAAGTAAGGAAAACACCGGGGAGCTGTTTTTT,CASSDQGQGSKENTGELFF
.,TRBJ1-2,.,TRBV25-1,TGTGCCAGCAGTGAAGCGATGTCTCACTATGGCTACACCTTC,CASSEAMSHYGYTF
.,TRBJ1-1,.,TRBV5-1,TGCGCCAGCAGCTTTAATTATAGGGCTTCGATGAACACTGAAGCTTTCTTT,CASSFNYRASMNTEAFF
.,TRBJ1-1,.,TRBV9,TGTGCCAGCAGCGCTGGGACTCAAGGTGCTTTCTTT,CASSAGTQGAFF
.,TRBJ1-2,.,TRBV11-2,TGTGCCAGCAGCTTATCCCTAGACGCGGTAGGGGGTTATGGCTACACCTTC,CASSLSLDAVGGYGYTF
TRBD1,TRBJ2-2,.,TRBV3-1/TRBV3-2,TGTGCCAGCAAACCGGGACAGAGGCTCACCGGGGAGCTGTTTTTT,CASKPGQRLTGELFF
.,TRBJ2-1,.,TRBV9,TGTGCCAGCAGCGTAGATGAGTGGGGGGAATACAATGAGCAGTTCTTC,CASSVDEWGEYNEQFF
.,TRBJ1-4,few,TRBV12-3/TRBV12-4,TGTGCCAGCAGTTTAGACAGCGAAAAACTGTTTTTT,CASSLDSEKLFF
.,TRBJ2-1,.,TRBV6-4,TGTGCCAGCAGTGACTTCCTAGTGGGGGAGCAGTTCTTC,CASSDFLVGEQFF
.,TRBJ1-3,once,TRBV19,TGTGCCAGTAGATGGGAAACGACTGGGAGTAACACCATATATTTT,CASRWETTGSNTIYF
TRBD1,TRBJ1-1,once,TRBV18,TGTGCCAGCTCACCTTGGGACAGGGAAGAAGCTTTCTTT,CASSPWDREEAFF
.,TRBJ2-7,.,TRBV12-3/TRBV12-4,TGTGCCAGCAGTTTAGGGGGGACGTACGAGCAGTACTTC,CASSLGGTYEQYF
TRBD1,TRBJ2-7,.,TRBV7-6,TGTGCCAGCAGCTTAAGACAGGGGGAAGAGTACGAGCAGTACTTC,CASSLRQGEEYEQYF
.,TRBJ1-1,.,TRBV9,TGTGCCAGCAGCGGGAGAGACACCTCCCCGGGGCGGGAAGCTTTCTTT,CASSGRDTSPGREAFF
.,TRBJ2-7,.,TRBV21-1,TGTGCCAGCAGCAAGGTGGGCAGACCAAACTCCTACGAGCAGTACTTC,CASSKVGRPNSYEQYF
.,TRBJ1-1,.,TRBV19,TGTGCCAGTAGTATAGATCGGACTTTCCAACTTGACACTGAAGCTTTCTTT,CASSIDRTFQLDTEAFF
TRBD1,TRBJ1-1,.,TRBV5-1,TGCGCCAGCAGCTTCGGGACAGGGAGGGGAATGAACACTGAAGCTTTCTTT,CASSFGTGRGMNTEAFF
.,TRBJ1-2,.,TRBV4-2,TGTGCCAGCAGCCAAGATGGGGGGCGGACAGCTAACTATGGCTACACCTTC,CASSQDGGRTANYGYTF
.,TRBJ2-7,.,TRBV3-1/TRBV3-2,TGTGCCAGCAGCCAAGATCATGCGGTATCCTACGAGCAGTACTTC,CASSQDHAVSYEQYF
.,TRBJ1-4,few,TRBV6-1,TGTGCCAGCAGTGAAGGGACGTACGAACCTGCAACTAATGAAAAACTGTTTTTT,CASSEGTYEPATNEKLFF
TRBD1,TRBJ2-7,.,TRBV30,TGTGCCTGGAGTGTCGGGACAGGGTATCTATACGAGCAGTACTTC,CAWSVGTGYLYEQYF
.,TRBJ1-1,.,TRBV6-5,TGTGCCAGCACTACGGGGGGACCGGGGAACACTGAAGCTTTCTTT,CASTTGGPGNTEAFF
TRBD2,TRBJ2-5,.,TRBV5-1,TGCGCCAGCAGCCCGGGACTAGCGGGGTGGGAGACCCAGTACTTC,CASSPGLAGWETQYF
.,TRBJ1-6,few,TRBV4-1,TGCGCCAGCAGCCAAGATTTGTTCGGGATGGTTAAAAATAATTCACCCCTCCACTTT,CASSQDLFGMVKNNSPLHF
TRBD1,TRBJ1-4,.,TRBV7-9,TGTGCCAGCAGCATCGGGACAGCAGCTGAAAAACTGTTTTTT,CASSIGTAAEKLFF
.,TRBJ2-1,.,TRBV6-5,TGTGCCAGCAGTTTCTCGAGGGGGTCATCCGAGCAGTTCTTC,CASSFSRGSSEQFF
.,TRBJ2-1,.,TRBV4-1,TGCGCCAGCAGCAAATTAGTGGGGTCCTACAATGAGCAGTTCTTC,CASSKLVGSYNEQFF
.,TRBJ1-1,.,TRBV10-1,TGCGCCAGCACCGGGGGACTGAACACTGAAGCTTTCTTT,CASTGGLNTEAFF
.,TRBJ1-2,few,TRBV6-6,TGTGCCAGCAGAAGCCCCGGGACACTCTATGGCTACACCTTC,CASRSPGTLYGYTF
.,TRBJ1-5,.,TRBV19,TGTGCCAGTAGTAAGGCCGGGACACATTTTACGCGCAATCAGCCCCAGCATTTT,CASSKAGTHFTRNQPQHF
.,TRBJ1-3,.,TRBV7-9,TGTGCCAGCAGCTTATTCAGGGCGGGAAACACCATATATTTT,CASSLFRAGNTIYF
.,TRBJ1-1,.,TRBV19,TGTGCCAGTAGTACGTCGGCTAGCACTGAAGCTTTCTTT,CASSTSASTEAFF
.,TRBJ2-7,.,TRBV6-6,TGTGCCAGCAGTTACGGTGGGGGGGCGAAAGAGCAGTACTTC,CASSYGGGAKEQYF
.,TRBJ1-2,.,TRBV2,TGTGCCAGCAGTGAACAGGTGGACTATGGCTACACCTTC,CASSEQVDYGYTF
TRBD1,TRBJ1-1,.,TRBV30,TGTGCCTGGAGTTCCCCGGGACAGGGCCGCTTT,CAWSSPGQGRF
.,TRBJ1-2,few,TRBV19,TGTGCCAGTAGTGAGAGTAACTATGGCTACACCTTC,CASSESNYGYTF
.,TRBJ2-7,.,TRBV7-8,TGTGCCAGCAGCTTAGTGGGACTTAGGCTTAGTCTCCACGAGCAGTACTTC,CASSLVGLRLSLHEQYF
.,TRBJ1-5,.,TRBV7-9,TGTGCCAGCAGCTTTCGGAACAATCAGCCCCAGCATTTT,CASSFRNNQPQHF
TRBD2,TRBJ2-7,.,TRBV14,TGTGCCAGCAGCTCCATTTACATGGCGGGGGAACATTACGAGCAGTACTTC,CASSSIYMAGEHYEQYF
TRBD1,TRBJ1-3,once,TRBV27,TGTGCCAGCAGTCAAACAGGGGGTAGTGGAAACACCATATATTTT,CASSQTGGSGNTIYF
TRBD1,TRBJ2-7,.,TRBV5-1,TGCGCCAGCAGCCAAACAGGGGACGAGCAGTACTTC,CASSQTGDEQYF
.,TRBJ2-1,few,TRBV7-8,TGTGCCAGCAATCCCTCGACAGGCCGTTCCTACAATGAGCAGTTCTTC,CASNPSTGRSYNEQFF
.,TRBJ2-3,few,TRBV12-3/TRBV12-4,TGTGCCAGCAGTTTCAGGGGCACAGATACGCAGTATTTT,CASSFRGTDTQYF
.,TRBJ2-1,.,TRBV6-6,TGTGCCAGCAGTTACCTTTACAATGAGCAGTTCTTC,CASSYLYNEQFF
.,TRBJ2-5,.,TRBV7-9,TGTGCCAGCAGCCAGGGGCAGGTCACTTTGGAGACCCAGTACTTC,CASSQGQVTLETQYF
TRBD1,TRBJ2-7,.,TRBV27,TGTGCCAGCAGACGGCGAGGGGACAGTACCTACGAGCAGTACTTC,CASRRRGDSTYEQYF
TRBD1,TRBJ2-7,few,TRBV6-6,TGTGCCAGCAGTCGACCGCGGACAGGGGGCATCAACGAGCAGTACTTC,CASSRPRTGGINEQYF
TRBD2,TRBJ2-3,once,TRBV24-1,TGTGCCACCAGTGGCACGGGACTAGCGGGGTCTGATACGCAGTATTTT,CATSGTGLAGSDTQYF
.,TRBJ1-1,.,TRBV11-2,TGTGCCAGCAGCCTATACGACAGTGCAAGCACTGAAGCTTTCTTT,CASSLYDSASTEAFF
.,TRBJ1-5,.,TRBV3-1/TRBV3-2,TGTGCCAGCAGCCAAGATCCCAGCCCTACCCTTACAATCGGCTTTCCCCAGCATTTT,CASSQDPSPTLTIGFPQHF
.,TRBJ1-6,.,TRBV27,TGTGCCAGCAGTTTGGCCTGGTGGGGTGAGGGTAATTCACCCCTCCACTTT,CASSLAWWGEGNSPLHF